This T cell receptor (beta chain) was sequenced for a study of spatial heterogeneity in lung cancer. Whole-study results and caveats: It was found that expanded intratumoral alpha and beta TCR counts tracked tumor mutation counts.

The table lists this clonotype with many counts. Its antigen is undetermined. This CDR3 spans 17 amino acids. Germline lookup yields CDR1 SGHKS and CDR2 YYEKEE (reference sequence). V was shortened by 0 bases and J by 7 bases, with 22 bases between the two germline ends. Time point noted: sample taken at primary tumor resection. TCRdb ran MiXCR on the 5' RACE reads and lists one entry per CDR3 protein. Of about 14,000 distinct CDR3 sequences in the sample, about 4.5% are singletons; the top ten hold about 18%. This clonotype was obtained from a female donor with early-stage non-small cell lung cancer. The chain employs TRBV5-5 and TRBJ1-2, with a tentative D call TRBD1 (6 bases). The sample consisted of lung tumor tissue, taken at surgery. The CDR3, as DNA: TGTGCCAGCAGCTTGGAACTCCCGGACAGAAATTGGGGTGGCTACACCTTC. It translates to CASSLELPDRNWGGYTF. Supplemented by reference TRBV5-5 and TRBJ1-2, the full variable domain reads DAGVTQSPTHLIKTRGQQVTLRCSPISGHKSVSWYQQVLGQGPQFIFQYYEKEERGRGNFPDRFSARQFPNYSSELNVNALLLGDSALYLCASSLELPDRNWGGYTFGSGTRLTVV.